A selection of T cell receptor beta chains follows, all from one sample in a study of blood T cells in healthy people across ages. TCRdb reprocessed the 5' RACE reads via MiXCR and lists one record per CDR3 protein. The sample has nearly 800,000 distinct CDR3 sequences, approximately 53% seen once. The sample consisted of blood. Receptors originate from a man aged 35-49 years in good health. CDR3s include the opening cysteine and the closing phenylalanine or tryptophan. D genes are given only for firm matches. The size entry is marked missing in some rows and otherwise reads once, few, many or a size class.

j_call: TRBJ1-4; clone_size: few; v_call: TRBV29-1; cdr3_length: 14; d_call: .; cdr3_aa: CSVRQDPTNEKLFF; cdr3_nt: TGCAGCGTTCGACAGGATCCAACTAATGAAAAACTGTTTTTT
j_call: TRBJ2-3; clone_size: few; v_call: TRBV29-1; cdr3_length: 13; d_call: .; cdr3_aa: CSVDVDNTDTQYF; cdr3_nt: TGCAGCGTTGATGTAGACAACACAGATACGCAGTATTTT
j_call: TRBJ1-2; clone_size: .; v_call: TRBV7-9; cdr3_length: 15; d_call: TRBD1; cdr3_aa: CASSLVEGQAYGYTF; cdr3_nt: TGTGCCAGCAGCTTAGTAGAGGGACAGGCCTATGGCTACACCTTC
j_call: TRBJ2-3; clone_size: .; v_call: TRBV20-1; cdr3_length: 15; d_call: .; cdr3_aa: CSATRLVGQADTQYF; cdr3_nt: TGCAGTGCTACCCGACTAGTGGGACAAGCAGATACGCAGTATTTT
j_call: TRBJ1-4; clone_size: .; v_call: TRBV27; cdr3_length: 13; d_call: .; cdr3_aa: CASSSGLFEKLFF; cdr3_nt: TGTGCCAGCAGTTCAGGTCTTTTCGAAAAACTGTTTTTT
j_call: TRBJ1-4; clone_size: .; v_call: TRBV25-1; cdr3_length: 15; d_call: .; cdr3_aa: CASSPLGPAGEKLFF; cdr3_nt: TGTGCCAGCAGTCCCCTAGGACCGGCGGGTGAAAAACTGTTTTTT
j_call: TRBJ2-5; clone_size: .; v_call: TRBV6-6; cdr3_length: 17; d_call: .; cdr3_aa: CASSYSRGLPGQETQYF; cdr3_nt: TGTGCCAGCAGTTACTCAAGGGGCCTCCCGGGACAAGAGACCCAGTACTTC
j_call: TRBJ2-7; clone_size: .; v_call: TRBV5-8; cdr3_length: 14; d_call: TRBD1; cdr3_aa: CASRYGTGSYEQYF; cdr3_nt: TGTGCCAGCAGGTACGGGACAGGGTCCTACGAGCAGTACTTC
j_call: TRBJ2-7; clone_size: .; v_call: TRBV28; cdr3_length: 13; d_call: TRBD1; cdr3_aa: CASSLTGVREQYF; cdr3_nt: TGTGCCAGCAGTCTGACAGGGGTGCGCGAGCAGTACTTC
j_call: TRBJ2-2; clone_size: .; v_call: TRBV5-5; cdr3_length: 16; d_call: .; cdr3_aa: CASSFTQGSNTGELFF; cdr3_nt: TGTGCCAGCAGCTTCACTCAGGGATCGAACACCGGGGAGCTGTTTTTT
j_call: TRBJ1-2; clone_size: .; v_call: TRBV10-3; cdr3_length: 13; d_call: TRBD1; cdr3_aa: CAISDRGVEGYTF; cdr3_nt: TGCGCCATCAGTGACAGGGGGGTCGAGGGCTACACCTTC
j_call: TRBJ2-2; clone_size: .; v_call: TRBV5-1; cdr3_length: 13; d_call: .; cdr3_aa: CASGPENTGELFF; cdr3_nt: TGCGCCAGCGGCCCAGAGAACACCGGGGAGCTGTTTTTT
j_call: TRBJ2-5; clone_size: few; v_call: TRBV24-1; cdr3_length: 14; d_call: .; cdr3_aa: CATSDFTSLETQYF; cdr3_nt: TGTGCCACCAGTGATTTTACTAGCCTGGAGACCCAGTACTTC
j_call: TRBJ2-3; clone_size: .; v_call: TRBV12-3/TRBV12-4; cdr3_length: 15; d_call: TRBD2; cdr3_aa: CASSRLADSTDTQYF; cdr3_nt: TGTGCCAGCAGCAGACTAGCGGACTCTACAGATACGCAGTATTTT
j_call: TRBJ2-1; clone_size: .; v_call: TRBV2; cdr3_length: 13; d_call: .; cdr3_aa: CASSGLGNNEQFF; cdr3_nt: TGTGCCAGCAGTGGGTTAGGCAACAATGAGCAGTTCTTC
j_call: TRBJ2-2; clone_size: once; v_call: TRBV28; cdr3_length: 17; d_call: .; cdr3_aa: CASSLTGVHANTGELFF; cdr3_nt: TGTGCCAGCAGTTTAACTGGGGTCCACGCGAACACCGGGGAGCTGTTTTTT